The 14 T cell receptor beta chains in this list originate from one sample, sequenced in a study of cytomegalovirus exposure and HLA in healthy donors. This PCR relied on a set of 60 Vbeta primers and 13 Jbeta primers. TCRdb's table, derived via immunoSEQ multiplex PCR, lists solely in-frame clones and lacks some. The table includes 180,000 or so clones, 60% to 80% detected once. Input material: PBMCs. The source of these receptors is a man between 50 and 59 years old in good health and CMV-seropositive.

The V and J genes are TRBV6-1 and TRBJ2-5; weak D call: TRBD1 (6 bases). The DNA end lines up better with TRBJ2-7; the J call may be wrong. The CDR3 spans 15 residues. Germline CDR1 reads MNHNS; CDR2 reads SASEGT. CDR3 loop: CASSDEPDSTYEQYF. CDR3 in DNA: TGTGCCAGCAGTGACGAACCGGACAGCACCTACGAGCAGTACTTC.

V usage is TRBV7-2 and J usage is TRBJ2-5; tentative D call: TRBD2 (5 bases). In germline, CDR1 is SGHTA, CDR2 FQGNSA. The V end lost 5 bases, the J end lost 5 bases, and 15 bases lay between the germline ends. CDR3 length equals 14 residues. In DNA form, the CDR3 reads TGTGCCAGCAGCCGAAGAAACCCGGGGGAGACCCAGTACTTC. Translating it yields CASSRRNPGETQYF.

V gene TRBV11-2 combines with J gene TRBJ2-7; 8 positions agree with TRBD2. The CDR3 contains 13 residues. CDR1 is SGHAT, CDR2 FQNNGV, per germline. With 5 bases clipped from V and 10 bases from J, the junction kept 10 bases outside the gene matches. DNA of the CDR3: TGTGCCAGCAGCCCCGGGGGGGCCCTCGAACAGTACTTC. Protein sequence: CASSPGGALEQYF.

The rearrangement joins TRBV28 to TRBJ2-7; no firm D call. V dropped 5 bases and J dropped 2 bases, with 7 bases sitting between them. The CDR3 loop spans 12 amino acids. Germline V gives CDR1 MDHEN, CDR2 SYDVKM. The CDR3 protein is CASSPDTYEQYF. The CDR3 bases are TGTGCCAGCAGTCCCGACACCTACGAGCAGTACTTC.

The chain links TRBV7-8 to TRBJ2-6; TRBD1 agrees at 7 bases. The CDR3 spans 16 residues. CDR1 is SGHVS and CDR2 is FQNEAQ in the germline V gene. V trimming: 7 bases; J trimming: 3 bases; junction bases outside the gene matches: 9. In DNA, the CDR3 is TGTGCCAGCACCCAGACAGGGTCAGATGGGGCCAACGTCCTGACTTTC. It translates to CASTQTGSDGANVLTF.

DNA of the CDR3: TGTGCCAGCAGCTTGGGGCTAGGGGGCCGGGAGACCCAGTACTTC. Its protein product is CASSLGLGGRETQYF. The chain carries TRBV5-5 and TRBJ2-5; TRBD1 agrees at 7 bases. The CDR3 runs 15 residues. With 0 bases clipped from V and 5 bases from J, the junction kept 7 bases outside the gene matches. Germline assignment: CDR1 SGHKS and CDR2 YYEKEE (reference sequence).

In the case of this clone: Within the sample, other DNA sequences also encode this same CDR3. The CDR3 loop reads CASSLGTGGNTEAFF. In DNA form, the CDR3 reads TGTGCCAGCAGCTTGGGGACAGGGGGAAACACTGAAGCTTTCTTT. The chain recombines TRBV5-6 with TRBJ1-1; 10 bases are shared with TRBD1. This CDR3 is 15 amino acids long. Germline CDR1 SGHDT, CDR2 YYEEEE. V was pared by 0 bases and J by 2 bases, with 1 base of the junction left unmatched.

The chain joins TRBV15 to TRBJ2-3; 8 positions match TRBD2. Germline V CDR1 and CDR2: LNHNV, YYDKDF (reference sequence). V shed 1 base and J 1 base; nucleotides not matched to a gene: 10. This CDR3 is built from 18 residues. The CDR3 DNA reads TGTGCCACCAGCAGAGCTGGCGGGGGGACCTGGGGCACAGATACGCAGTATTTT. Protein: CATSRAGGGTWGTDTQYF.

The chain is built from TRBV6-6 and TRBJ2-1; D is ambiguous. Trimming took off 0 bases at V and 5 bases at J, with 8 bases between the two ends. Germline lookup yields CDR1 MNHNY and CDR2 SVGAGI (reference sequence). This CDR3 comprises 14 residues. Here the CDR3 DNA reads TGTGCCAGCAGTTACTCGACACCGAACAATGAGCAGTTCTTC. Translation: CASSYSTPNNEQFF.

This chain uses TRBV7-2 with TRBJ2-7, with TRBD1 matching 7 bases. This CDR3 contains 16 residues. Germline V gene sequence: CDR1 SGHTA, CDR2 FQGNSA. The V segment lost 4 bases and the J segment 3 bases; nucleotides outside the gene matches: 12. The CDR3 bases are TGTGCCAGCAGCTGGGAGCCCCATAGGGGGCTCTACGAGCAGTACGTC. Translated, it gives CASSWEPHRGLYEQYV.

The genes are TRBV5-4 and TRBJ1-6; D may be TRBD1 (6 bases). The CDR3 is made up of 15 amino acids. CDR1 is SGHNT and CDR2 is YYREEE in the germline V gene (reference sequence). V lost 1 base, J lost 8 bases, and 13 bases lay in between. The CDR3 DNA reads TGTGCCAGCAGCTTGCCAGGGGATTTGGATTCACCCCTCCACTTT. Residues: CASSLPGDLDSPLHF.

This chain joins TRBV5-1 and TRBJ1-1; possible D gene TRBD1, 5 bases. Looked up from germline, CDR1 is SGHRS and CDR2 is YFSETQ. The length of the CDR3 is 14 residues. The V gene lost 3 bases and the J gene lost 4 bases, with 13 bases spanning the gap. CDR3: CASSWQGGGTEAFF. CDR3 nucleotides: TGCGCCAGCAGCTGGCAGGGAGGTGGCACTGAAGCTTTCTTT.

The gene calls are TRBV7-2 and TRBJ2-5; the match to TRBD1 covers 9 bases. Germline loops: CDR1 SGHTA, CDR2 FQGNSA. This CDR3 comprises 13 residues. J lost 4 bases, V lost 8 bases, and 5 bases had no gene match. DNA for the CDR3: TGTGCCAGCCTCTCGGACAGGGGAGAGACCCAGTACTTC. This sequence encodes CASLSDRGETQYF.

CDR3: CASSGRGFGRNTGELFF. The CDR3 DNA is TGCGCCAGCAGCGGGCGGGGATTCGGACGCAACACCGGGGAGCTGTTTTTT. The V call is TRBV5-1, the J call TRBJ2-2; possible D gene TRBD2, 6 bases. V gave up 4 bases and J gave up 2 bases, with 18 bases separating them. Germline loops: CDR1 SGHRS, CDR2 YFSETQ. CDR3 length: 17 residues.